This entry concerns a single T cell receptor (beta chain). Its antigen is not known. The sample is drawn from a study of cytomegalovirus exposure and HLA in healthy donors. The study, taken as a whole, reports: CMV serostatus stood as the only immune exposure information on hand.

The PCR made use of 60 Vbeta and 13 Jbeta primers. Sequencing used immunoSEQ multiplex PCR; TCRdb keeps in-frame clones, though not all of them. The table records more than 95,000 clones, 60% to 80% of them present only once. Donors likely had unrecorded immune exposures despite being nominally healthy when sampled. V lost 5 bases and J 6 bases, leaving 14 bases between the germline ends. The CDR3 covers 13 residues. Germline values: CDR1 MNHNS, CDR2 SASEGT. This TCR was recovered from a man aged 60 to 69 in good health and CMV-seropositive. J is TRBJ2-7 and V is TRBV6-1, with D perhaps matching TRBD2 (7 bases). Source material: PBMCs. The CDR3 DNA follows: TGTGCCAGCAGTCCGCACAGGGAGGGCGAGCAGTACTTC. Translation: CASSPHREGEQYF.